The T cell receptor (beta chain) described here comes from a study of T cells in Graves' hyperthyroidism and ophthalmopathy (dated by TCRdb to between 2017 and 2020). At the level of the whole study: Peripheral blood samples were taken at initial diagnosis, before any treatment was given. Thyroid tissue and blood T-cell repertoires from six Graves' hyperthyroidism patients were also compared in the study. Once sampling was done, hyperthyroidism patients were given methimazole at a starting dose of 30 mg daily, whereas ophthalmopathy patients were given high-dose intravenous methylprednisolone. The paper describes TCR Vbeta CDR3 sequencing of 130 to 150 peripheral blood samples, made up of roughly 40 ophthalmopathy patients, roughly 80 hyperthyroidism patients and some 17 progressor patients. The approximately 97 discovery patients were randomly divided into training and test sets at a 7:3 ratio. A discovery cohort of roughly 96 patients, 43 with Graves' ophthalmopathy and 55 to 60 with stable Graves' hyperthyroidism, was used to find distinguishing TCR V-J signatures. Prospective prediction of ophthalmopathy was tested in an independent validation cohort of about 19 hyperthyroidism patients and 15 to 17 patients who later progressed to ophthalmopathy. Here is what the overall study found, with its caveats: Ophthalmopathy was separated from stable hyperthyroidism by a 13 V-J signature model, with approximately 85% sensitivity and about 81% specificity obtained in cross-validation and 80%/75% obtained in testing. No statistical method was used to set the sample size in advance, and investigators knew the group allocation. In validation, progression to ophthalmopathy was predicted by the model with approximately 67% sensitivity and approximately 78% specificity, a median of about 6.4 months before onset. Blood samples also contained most of the expanded thyroid clonotypes (frequency above 0.001), which suggests that blood repertoires may reflect thyroid immune responses.

TCR beta CDR3 regions were amplified from RNA transcripts. For the first round of RT-PCR on the TCR CDR3, the HTBI primer set was used together with the Qiagen OneStep RT-PCR kit. Libraries were constructed in a second round of multiplex PCR, after which size selection and purification were performed. The libraries were sequenced on an Illumina HiSeq2000 using paired-end 100 bp reads. The authors' pipeline ran thus. Raw data were processed with SOAPnuke, discarding reads with adapters, uncalled bases, mean Phred below 15, or no exact constant-primer or identifier match. High-quality paired reads were merged with COPE v1.2.5, and unique nucleotide sequences were defined as clonotypes. MiTCR v1.1 was used to align the clonotypes against IMGT TRBV, TRBD and TRBJ reference segments. The analysis was restricted to V-J combinations with a frequency above 0.0001, which together covered just over 99% of the repertoires. The TCS score was defined as the ratio of F50 (clonal expansion) to E x V (chaos), calculated using BLOSUM62-based TCRdist between CDR3 peptides within each V-J. Welch's t-statistics and random forest reduced several hundred V-J features to 10 to 15, which were used in a naive Bayes classifier (R e1071). Using fastp trimming at Q25 and MiXCR clonotype assembly, TCRdb reanalyzed the public sequencing data and kept in-frame beta chains. Each CDR3 protein appears once, grouped with its most common genes and DNA. In this record, the V and J calls reflect TCRdb's handling and not the investigators' own analysis. In this sample the table shows some 500,000 distinct CDR3 sequences, about 24% of which occur a single time. Jointly, the top ten make up about 10% of the sample.

In the ophthalmopathy patients, disease was moderately to severely active, with a Clinical Activity Score of 3 or more, a NOSPECS grade of 4 or more, and a duration of less than 3 months. Exclusion was applied to patients with uncontrolled infections, other autoimmune diseases, pregnancy or lactation. Clinical symptoms, serum thyroxine and TRAb, thyroid ultrasound, and orbital computed tomography formed the basis for the diagnoses. Ficoll-Paque density gradient centrifugation was used to isolate PBMCs from about 9 ml of fresh peripheral blood. Total RNA was extracted using Trizol reagent, and RNA quality was assessed on an Agilent 2100 Bioanalyzer. Looking up the germline V gene (reference sequence) yields CDR1 SGHAT and CDR2 FQDESV. The junction carries 19 bases between V and J, which are trimmed by 6 bases and 4 bases respectively. Measured from the cysteine to the phenylalanine, the CDR3 is 16 residues long. This entry keeps only the CDR3 DNA: 48 bases, framed from base 1.

Of note for this clonotype: Its specific antigen is unknown. There are no base qualities to consult, and no much larger clone falls within one base.

The source material was blood. The rearranged chain carries TRBV11-1 and TRBJ1-3, with the identity of the D gene unclear. The clonotype comes from a woman in her twenties or thirties with Graves' ophthalmopathy. The sequenced DNA: TGTGCCAGCAGTTCACTGGGCCCTAGTCTCGGAAACACCATATATTTT. Translated, it reads CASSSLGPSLGNTIYF.